This T cell receptor (beta chain) was captured in a study of T-cell reconstitution after alpha-beta-depleted transplantation in children listed by TCRdb under 2016. Background for the entire study: T-cell immune reconstitution after TCRalphabeta/CD19-depleted allogeneic hematopoietic cell transplantation in children was quantitatively tracked in the study by means of TCR repertoire profiling.

Ends trimmed: V by 6 bases, J by 4 bases; bases unmatched to a gene: 17. The CDR3, cysteine through phenylalanine, is 16 amino acids long. Of the read, only the CDR3 DNA is kept; its 48 bases are in frame from base 1. According to the germline V gene (reference sequence), CDR1 reads DFQATT and CDR2 reads SNEGSKA. As to this clonotype: It has no known antigen specificity. Base-call qualities are not available, and no considerably larger clone is one nucleotide away.

The library was produced with PCR. For sequencing, an Illumina HiSeq 2500 was employed. To normalize quantification of the TCRbeta repertoire, the TCR libraries were built with molecular barcoding that relied on unique molecular identifiers. TCRdb itself trimmed the public reads at Q25 with fastp, ran MiXCR and retained productive beta chains. Identical CDR3 protein sequences are pooled into one entry, listed with their most common genes and DNA. Within this sample are about 610,000 distinct CDR3 sequences, with about 10% of them counted one time only. The ten largest clones represent about 4% of the sample.

The TCR comes from a human donor who donated a stem cell graft to a child with acute myeloid leukemia. The sample consisted of PBMCs from the stem cell graft donor, taken from the stem cell graft. The receptor chain draws on TRBV20-1 and TRBJ2-5, with 7 bases in between that match TRBD2. The DNA reads as follows: TGCAGTGCCGGGACGCGGGAGCGGTCCCAGGGAGAGACCCAGTACTTC. Translated, it gives CSAGTRERSQGETQYF.